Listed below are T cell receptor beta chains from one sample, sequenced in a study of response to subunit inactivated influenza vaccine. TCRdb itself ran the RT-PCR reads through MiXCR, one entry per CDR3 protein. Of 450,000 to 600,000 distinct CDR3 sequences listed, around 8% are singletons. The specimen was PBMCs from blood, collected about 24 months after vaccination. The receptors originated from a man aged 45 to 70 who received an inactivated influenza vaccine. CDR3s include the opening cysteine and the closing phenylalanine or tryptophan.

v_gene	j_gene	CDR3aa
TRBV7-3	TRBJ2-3	CASSLRDTSTDTQYF
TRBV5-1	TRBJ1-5	CASSMDSHQPQHF
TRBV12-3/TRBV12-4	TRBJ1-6	CASSLAGDSPLHF
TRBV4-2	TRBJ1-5	CASSQAYRVSQPQHF
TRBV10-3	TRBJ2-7	CATALQASSYEQYF
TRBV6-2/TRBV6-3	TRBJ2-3	CASSPTWKGTDTQYF
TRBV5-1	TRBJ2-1	CASSLSAAYNEQFF
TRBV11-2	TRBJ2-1	CASSSDRVGNEQFF
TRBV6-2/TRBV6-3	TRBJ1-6	CASSPGLPPLHF
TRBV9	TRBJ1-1	CASSVEQAMNTEAFF